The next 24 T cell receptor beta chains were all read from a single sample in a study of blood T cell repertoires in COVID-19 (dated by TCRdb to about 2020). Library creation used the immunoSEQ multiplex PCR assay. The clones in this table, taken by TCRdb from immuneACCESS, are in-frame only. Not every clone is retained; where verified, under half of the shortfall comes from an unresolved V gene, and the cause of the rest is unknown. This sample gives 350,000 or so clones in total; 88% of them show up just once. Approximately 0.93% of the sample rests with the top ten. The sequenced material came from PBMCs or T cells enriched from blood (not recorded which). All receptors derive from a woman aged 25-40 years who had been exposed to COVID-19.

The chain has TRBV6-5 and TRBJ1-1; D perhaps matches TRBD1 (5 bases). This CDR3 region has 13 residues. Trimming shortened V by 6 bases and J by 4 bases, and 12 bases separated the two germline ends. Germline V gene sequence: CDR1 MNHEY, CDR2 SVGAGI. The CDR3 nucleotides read TGTGCCAGCAGGGCGGGGGGTGGCACTGAAGCTTTCTTT. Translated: CASRAGGGTEAFF.

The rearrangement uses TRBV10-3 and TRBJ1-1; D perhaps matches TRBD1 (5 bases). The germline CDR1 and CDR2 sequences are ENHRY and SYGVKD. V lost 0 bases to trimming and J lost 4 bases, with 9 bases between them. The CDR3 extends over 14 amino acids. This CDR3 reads CAISESGASTEAFF. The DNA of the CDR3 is TGTGCCATCAGTGAGTCAGGGGCGAGCACTGAAGCTTTCTTT.

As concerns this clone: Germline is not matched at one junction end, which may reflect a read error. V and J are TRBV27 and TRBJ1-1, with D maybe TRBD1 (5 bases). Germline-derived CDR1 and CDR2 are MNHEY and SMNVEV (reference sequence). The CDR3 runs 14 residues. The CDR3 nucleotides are TGCGCCAGCAGCCGAGGCAGGGTTAACACTGAAGCTTTCTTT. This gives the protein CASSRGRVNTEAFF.

The CDR3 is CASSVQGSPSYEQYF. CDR3 sequence (DNA): TGTGCCAGCAGCGTACAGGGGTCCCCCTCCTACGAGCAGTACTTC. The J gene is TRBJ2-7, the V gene TRBV9, with D maybe TRBD1 (6 bases). Germline values: CDR1 SGDLS, CDR2 YYNGEE. V was clipped by 1 base and J by 0 bases, with 11 bases between them. The CDR3 runs to 15 residues.

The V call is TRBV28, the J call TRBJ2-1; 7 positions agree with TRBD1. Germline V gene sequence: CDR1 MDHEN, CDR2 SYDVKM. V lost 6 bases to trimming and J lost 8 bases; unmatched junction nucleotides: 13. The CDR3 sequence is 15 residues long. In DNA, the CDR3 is TGTGCCAGCAGCCCGACCCCGACAGGGAGCGATGAGCAGTTCTTC. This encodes CASSPTPTGSDEQFF.

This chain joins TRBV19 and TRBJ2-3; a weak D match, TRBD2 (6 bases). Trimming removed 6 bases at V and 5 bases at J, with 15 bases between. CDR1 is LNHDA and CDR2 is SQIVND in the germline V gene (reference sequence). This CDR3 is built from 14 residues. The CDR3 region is CASRPGVVVDTQYF. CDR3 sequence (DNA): TGTGCCAGTAGACCGGGAGTCGTTGTAGATACGCAGTATTTT. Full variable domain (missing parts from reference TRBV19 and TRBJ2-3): DGGITQSPKYLFRKEGQNVTLSCEQNLNHDAMYWYRQDPGQGLRLIYYSQIVNDFQKGDIAEGYSVSREKKESFPLTVTSAQKNPTAFYLCASRPGVVVDTQYFGPGTRLTVL.

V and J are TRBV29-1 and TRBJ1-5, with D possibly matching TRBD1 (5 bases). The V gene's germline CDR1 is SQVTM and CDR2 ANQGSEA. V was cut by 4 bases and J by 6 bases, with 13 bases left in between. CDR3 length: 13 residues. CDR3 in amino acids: CSVGGGEGQPQHF. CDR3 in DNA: TGCAGCGTTGGGGGAGGGGAGGGTCAGCCCCAGCATTTT.

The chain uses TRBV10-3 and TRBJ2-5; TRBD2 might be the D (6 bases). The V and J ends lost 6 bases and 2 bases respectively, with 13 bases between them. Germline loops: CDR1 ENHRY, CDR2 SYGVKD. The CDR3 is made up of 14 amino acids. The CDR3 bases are TGTGCCATCAGGGAGGGGCCCATACAAGAGACCCAGTACTTC. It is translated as CAIREGPIQETQYF.

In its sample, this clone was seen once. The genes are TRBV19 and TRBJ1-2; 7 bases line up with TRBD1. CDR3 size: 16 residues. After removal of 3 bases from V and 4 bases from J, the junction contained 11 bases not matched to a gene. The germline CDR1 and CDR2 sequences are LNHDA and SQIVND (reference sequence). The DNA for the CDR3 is TGTGCCAGTAGTATCCCCGGGACAGAGGGGTTCTATGGCTACACCTTC. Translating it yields CASSIPGTEGFYGYTF.

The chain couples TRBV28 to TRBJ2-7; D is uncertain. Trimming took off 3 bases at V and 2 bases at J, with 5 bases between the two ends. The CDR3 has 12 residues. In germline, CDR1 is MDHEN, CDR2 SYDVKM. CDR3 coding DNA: TGTGCCAGCAGTTTCCCTACCTACGAGCAGTACTTC. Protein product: CASSFPTYEQYF.

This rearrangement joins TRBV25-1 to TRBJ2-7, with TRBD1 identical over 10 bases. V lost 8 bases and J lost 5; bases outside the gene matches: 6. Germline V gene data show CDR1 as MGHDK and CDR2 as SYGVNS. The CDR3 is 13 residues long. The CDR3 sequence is CASRDRGYNEQYF. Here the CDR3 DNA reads TGTGCCAGCCGGGACAGGGGTTACAACGAGCAGTACTTC.

The CDR3 DNA reads as TGCGCCAGCAGCTTGGATGGGACAATCCAGGACACTGAAGCTTTCTTT. This sequence encodes CASSLDGTIQDTEAFF. V usage is TRBV5-1 and J usage is TRBJ1-1; tentatively, D is TRBD1 (6 bases). Between the trimmed V and J ends, which lost 0 bases and 3 bases, there was a span of 15 bases. CDR1 is SGHRS and CDR2 is YFSETQ in the germline V gene. This CDR3 is 16 amino acids long.

The CDR3 bases are TGCAGCGTTCGTGGAGGGACTAGCGGGCTATACGAGCAGTTCTTC. It codes for CSVRGGTSGLYEQFF. The chain is built from TRBV29-1 and TRBJ2-1; TRBD2 aligns across 12 bases. The CDR3 sequence is 15 residues long. V lost 5 bases and J lost 10; bases outside the gene matches: 12. Per the germline V gene, CDR1 is SQVTM and CDR2 is ANQGSEA.

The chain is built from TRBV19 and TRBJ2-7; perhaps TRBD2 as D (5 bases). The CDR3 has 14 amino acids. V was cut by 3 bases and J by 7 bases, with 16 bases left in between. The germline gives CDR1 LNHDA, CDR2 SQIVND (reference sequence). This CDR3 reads CASSMRSTRAEQYF. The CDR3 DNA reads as TGTGCCAGTAGTATGCGTTCTACGAGGGCGGAGCAGTACTTC.

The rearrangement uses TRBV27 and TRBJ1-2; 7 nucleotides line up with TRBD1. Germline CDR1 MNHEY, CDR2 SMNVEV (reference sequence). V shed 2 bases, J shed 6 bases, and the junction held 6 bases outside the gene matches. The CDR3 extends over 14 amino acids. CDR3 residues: CASSLGTGENGYTF. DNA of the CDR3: TGTGCCAGCAGTTTAGGAACAGGGGAGAATGGCTACACCTTC.

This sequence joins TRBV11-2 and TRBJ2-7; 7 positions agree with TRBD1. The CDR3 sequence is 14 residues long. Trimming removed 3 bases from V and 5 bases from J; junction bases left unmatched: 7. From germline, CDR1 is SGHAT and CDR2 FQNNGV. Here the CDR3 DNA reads TGTGCCAGCAGCTTGAGGGGGCGAGTACACGAGCAGTACTTC. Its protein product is CASSLRGRVHEQYF.

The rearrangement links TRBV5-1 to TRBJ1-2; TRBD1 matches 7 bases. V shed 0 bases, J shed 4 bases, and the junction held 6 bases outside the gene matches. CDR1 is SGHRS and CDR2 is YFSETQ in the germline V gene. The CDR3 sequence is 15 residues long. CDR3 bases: TGCGCCAGCAGCTTGGGCGAAAAGGGGGCCTATGGCTACACCTTC. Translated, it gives CASSLGEKGAYGYTF.

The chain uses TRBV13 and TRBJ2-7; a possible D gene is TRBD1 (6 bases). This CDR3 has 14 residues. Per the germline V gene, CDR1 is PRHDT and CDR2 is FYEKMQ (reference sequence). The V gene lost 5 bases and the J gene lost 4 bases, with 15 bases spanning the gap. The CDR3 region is CASSPAQGLYEQYF. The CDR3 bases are TGTGCCAGCAGCCCGGCCCAGGGGTTATACGAGCAGTACTTC.

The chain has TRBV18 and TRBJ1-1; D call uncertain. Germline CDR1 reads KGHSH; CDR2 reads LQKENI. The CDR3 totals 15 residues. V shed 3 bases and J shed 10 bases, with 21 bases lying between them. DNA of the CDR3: TGTGCCAGCTCACCCACCTGGAGAGGCGAAAATAGAGCTTTCTTT. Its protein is CASSPTWRGENRAFF.

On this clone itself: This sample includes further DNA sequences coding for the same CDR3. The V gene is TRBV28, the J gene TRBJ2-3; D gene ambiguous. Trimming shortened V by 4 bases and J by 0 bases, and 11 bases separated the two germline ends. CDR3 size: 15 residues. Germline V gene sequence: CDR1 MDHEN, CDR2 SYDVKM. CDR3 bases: TGTGCCAGCAGTTCCCCGACTGGTAGCACAGATACGCAGTATTTT. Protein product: CASSSPTGSTDTQYF.

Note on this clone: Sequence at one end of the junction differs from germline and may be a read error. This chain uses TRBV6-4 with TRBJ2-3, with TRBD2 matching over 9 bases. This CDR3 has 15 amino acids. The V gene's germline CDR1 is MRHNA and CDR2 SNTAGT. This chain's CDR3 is CASRPSGTSRDTQYF. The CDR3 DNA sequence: TGTGCCAGCAGACCTTCCGGGACTAGCAGAGATACGCAGTATTTT.

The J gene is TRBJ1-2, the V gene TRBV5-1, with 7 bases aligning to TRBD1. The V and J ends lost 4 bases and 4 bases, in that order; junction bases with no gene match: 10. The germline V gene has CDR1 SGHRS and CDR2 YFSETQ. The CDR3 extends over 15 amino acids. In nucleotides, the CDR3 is TGCGCCAGCAGCCCAGGGACAGTCGCTACCTATGGCTACACCTTC. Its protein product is CASSPGTVATYGYTF.

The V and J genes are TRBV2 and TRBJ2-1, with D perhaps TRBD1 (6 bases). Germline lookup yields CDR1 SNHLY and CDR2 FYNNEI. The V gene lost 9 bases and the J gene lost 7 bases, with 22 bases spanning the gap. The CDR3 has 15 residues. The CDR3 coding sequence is TGTGCCAGTCATGGCGGAACAGGGTTTCGGAATGAGCAGTTCTTC. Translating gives CASHGGTGFRNEQFF. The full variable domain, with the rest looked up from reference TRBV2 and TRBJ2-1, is EPEVTQTPSHQVTQMGQEVILRCVPISNHLYFYWYRQILGQKVEFLVSFYNNEISEKSEIFDDQFSVERPDGSNFTLKIRSTKLEDSAMYFCASHGGTGFRNEQFFGPGTRLTVL.

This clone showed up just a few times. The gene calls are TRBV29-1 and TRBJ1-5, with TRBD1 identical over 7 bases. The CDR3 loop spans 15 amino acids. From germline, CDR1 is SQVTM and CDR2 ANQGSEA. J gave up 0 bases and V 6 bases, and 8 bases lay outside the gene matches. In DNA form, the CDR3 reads TGCAGCGTCTCGCTGGGACAGAATAGCAATCAGCCCCAGCATTTT. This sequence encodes CSVSLGQNSNQPQHF.